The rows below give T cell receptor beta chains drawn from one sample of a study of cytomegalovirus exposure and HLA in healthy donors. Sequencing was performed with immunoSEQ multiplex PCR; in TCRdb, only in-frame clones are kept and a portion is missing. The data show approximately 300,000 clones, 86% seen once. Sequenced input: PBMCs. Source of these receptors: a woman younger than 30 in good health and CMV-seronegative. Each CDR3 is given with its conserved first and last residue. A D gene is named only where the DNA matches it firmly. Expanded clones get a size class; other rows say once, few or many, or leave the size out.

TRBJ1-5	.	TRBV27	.	CASTRTYGGREINQPQHF	TGTGCCAGCACCAGGACTTATGGCGGGCGAGAAATCAATCAGCCCCAGCATTTT
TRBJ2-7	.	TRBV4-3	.	CASSPAGSPYEQYF	TGCGCCAGCAGCCCGGCAGGGTCGCCCTACGAGCAGTACTTC
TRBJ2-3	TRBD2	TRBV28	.	CASSLSLTSGILNTQYF	TGTGCCAGCAGTTTAAGCTTAACTAGCGGGATATTGAATACGCAGTATTTT
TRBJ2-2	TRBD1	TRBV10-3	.	CAISESTGRTGELFF	TGTGCCATCAGTGAGTCGACAGGGCGCACCGGGGAGCTGTTTTTT
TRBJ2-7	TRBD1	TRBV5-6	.	CASSWDRAYEQYF	TGTGCCAGCAGCTGGGACAGGGCCTACGAGCAGTACTTC
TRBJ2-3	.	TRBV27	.	CASSLAPAPDTQYF	TGTGCCAGCAGTTTGGCACCAGCGCCAGATACGCAGTATTTT
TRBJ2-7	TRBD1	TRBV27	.	CASSLTGYEQYF	TGTGCCAGCAGTTTGACAGGGTACGAGCAGTACTTC
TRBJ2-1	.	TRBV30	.	CAWSNQGNEQFF	TGTGCCTGGAGTAACCAGGGGAATGAGCAGTTCTTC
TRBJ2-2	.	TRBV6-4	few	CASSGEADTGELFF	TGTGCCAGCAGTGGGGAAGCGGACACCGGGGAGCTGTTTTTT
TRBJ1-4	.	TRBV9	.	CASSVRGATNEKLFF	TGTGCCAGCAGCGTCCGCGGGGCTACTAATGAAAAACTGTTTTTT
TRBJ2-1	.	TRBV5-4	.	CASSLAGTVSSYNEQFF	TGTGCCAGCAGCTTGGCGGGGACTGTTTCCTCCTACAATGAGCAGTTCTTC
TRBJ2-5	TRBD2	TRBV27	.	CASHKGSGREETQYF	TGTGCCAGCCACAAGGGTAGCGGGCGCGAAGAGACCCAGTACTTC